This T cell receptor (beta chain) was sequenced in a study of T-cell reconstitution after alpha-beta-depleted transplantation in children. This CDR3 comprises 13 residues. Germline CDR1 and CDR2: SGHRS and YFSETQ. Trimming pared 4 bases from V and 6 bases from J, leaving 12 bases between. This clonotype was recorded a few times. Unique molecular identifiers were used to barcode this TCRbeta library. TCRdb reprocessed the PCR reads via MiXCR and lists one record per CDR3 protein. The profile covers about 480,000 distinct CDR3 sequences, with 9.5% to 15% appearing a single time and roughly 5.4% taken by the ten largest.

The TCR originated in a human donor who donated a stem cell graft to a child with combined immunodeficiency. The chain has TRBV5-1 and TRBJ2-3, with no clear D. Specimen: PBMCs from the stem cell graft donor, collected from the stem cell graft. The CDR3 loop reads CASSLTIGDTQYF. In DNA form, the CDR3 reads TGCGCCAGCAGCCTGACGATTGGGGATACGCAGTATTTT. The entire variable domain, with the rest obtained from reference TRBV5-1 and TRBJ2-3, is as follows: KAGVTQTPRYLIKTRGQQVTLSCSPISGHRSVSWYQQTPGQGLQFLFEYFSETQRNKGNFPGRFSGRQFSNSRSEMNVSTLELGDSALYLCASSLTIGDTQYFGPGTRLTVL.